The 8 T cell receptor beta chains reported below all come from one sample, sequenced in a study of shared clonotypes between healthy human individuals. Positively selected for CCR7, the CD45RO-negative cells used as naive CD8 cells excluded terminally differentiated effector memory CD45RA+ cells. TCRdb's table, derived via immunoSEQ multiplex PCR, lists solely in-frame clones and lacks some. The table includes around 600,000 clones, 95% to 98% detected once. Sequencing input: naive CD8+ T cells sorted from blood. The receptor source for this set is a man aged 30 to 39 in good health.

The chain has TRBV14 and TRBJ1-2, with D perhaps TRBD1 (5 bases). The CDR3 is made up of 13 amino acids. V was trimmed by 1 base and J by 4 bases, leaving 7 bases between them. Looked up from germline, CDR1 is SGHDN and CDR2 is FVKESK. DNA for the CDR3: TGTGCCAGCAGCCAAGTGGGGACCTATGGCTACACCTTC. It yields the protein CASSQVGTYGYTF.

The chain has TRBV28 and TRBJ2-5; D might be TRBD1 or TRBD2, each matching 5 bases. V was cut by 5 bases and J by 4 bases, with 11 bases left in between. This CDR3 is built from 13 residues. CDR1 MDHEN and CDR2 SYDVKM come from the germline V gene. The CDR3 sequence is CASSEFGGETQYF. Here the CDR3 DNA reads TGTGCCAGCAGTGAGTTTGGGGGAGAGACCCAGTACTTC.

The chain links TRBV6-6 to TRBJ1-5; 11 bases map to TRBD1. The CDR3 extends over 15 amino acids. Germline V gives CDR1 MNHNY, CDR2 SVGAGI (reference sequence). The junction had 7 bases not matched to a gene; V was cut back by 6 bases and J by 6 bases. The chain's CDR3 is CASSPGQGALQPQHF. CDR3 in DNA: TGTGCCAGCAGCCCCGGACAGGGGGCTCTTCAGCCCCAGCATTTT.

The genes are TRBV9 and TRBJ2-1; 7 bases match TRBD2. The germline gives CDR1 SGDLS, CDR2 YYNGEE. The CDR3 sequence is 15 residues long. With 7 bases clipped from V and 3 bases from J, the junction kept 10 bases outside the gene matches. The CDR3 region is CASSLWGEGYNEQFF. The CDR3, as DNA: TGTGCCAGCTCCCTATGGGGGGAGGGCTACAATGAGCAGTTCTTC.

V and J are TRBV9 and TRBJ1-2, with a possible D match to TRBD1 (6 bases). CDR1 and CDR2 (germline): SGDLS, YYNGEE. Trimming took 3 bases from V and 3 from J, leaving 18 bases between them. There are 16 residues in the CDR3. The CDR3 sequence: CASSGARDTAYYGYTF. As DNA, the CDR3 is TGTGCCAGCAGCGGGGCGAGGGACACAGCTTACTATGGCTACACCTTC.

The V call is TRBV10-2, the J call TRBJ1-2; D gene unclear. CDR3 length: 15 residues. Per germline, CDR1 WSHSY and CDR2 SAAADI. Between the trimmed V and J ends, which lost 3 bases and 0 bases, there was a span of 11 bases. The DNA of the CDR3 is TGCGCCAGCAGTGATTTGTACAGCGCTAACTATGGCTACACCTTC. It is translated as CASSDLYSANYGYTF.

The CDR3 DNA reads as TGTGCCAGCAGTTACGAGACGGGACAGGGATCTCGGCTGTTTTTT. As protein: CASSYETGQGSRLFF. V gene TRBV6-5 combines with J gene TRBJ1-4; 9 bases are a match to TRBD1. Trimming removed 2 bases from V and 14 bases from J; junction bases left unmatched: 12. From germline, CDR1 is MNHEY and CDR2 SVGAGI. The CDR3 runs to 15 residues.

J is TRBJ2-2 and V is TRBV5-5; 13 bases agree with TRBD2. V lost 3 bases, J lost 8 bases, and 7 bases stayed unmatched. The CDR3 contains 16 residues. Germline assignment: CDR1 SGHKS and CDR2 YYEKEE (reference sequence). The CDR3 is CASSSGLAGFEGELFF. For the CDR3, the DNA is TGTGCCAGCAGCTCGGGACTAGCGGGATTTGAGGGGGAGCTGTTTTTT.